The 31 T cell receptor beta chains below all came from one sample that was sequenced in a study of neurological immune-mediated disorders. TCRdb analysed the 5' RACE reads with MiXCR anew, one entry per CDR3 protein. The data contain about 55,000 distinct CDR3 sequences, around 3.9% of them singletons. Sequencing was performed on PBMCs. These receptors originate from a man aged 25 to 45 with multiple sclerosis.

This clonotype was seen many times. The chain combines TRBV20-1 with TRBJ2-7; D is unclear. This CDR3 has 14 amino acids. Germline-derived CDR1 and CDR2 are DFQATT and SNEGSKA (reference sequence). V was shortened by 3 bases and J by 4 bases, with 16 bases between the two germline ends. CDR3 nucleotide sequence: TGCAGTGCTAGTCAGGTGGGAAGTTATTACGAGCAGTACTTC. Translating gives CSASQVGSYYEQYF.

This clonotype has ten or more counts. This chain uses TRBV9 with TRBJ2-1, with D hard to call. Germline-derived CDR1 and CDR2 are SGDLS and YYNGEE. CDR3 length equals 11 residues. The V end lost 0 bases, the J end lost 10 bases, and 5 bases lay between the germline ends. The CDR3 loop reads CASSVGEEQFF. The CDR3 bases are TGTGCCAGCAGCGTAGGGGAAGAGCAGTTCTTC. The whole variable domain, filled in from reference TRBV9 and TRBJ2-1, reads DSGVTQTPKHLITATGQRVTLRCSPRSGDLSVYWYQQSLDQGLQFLIQYYNGEERAKGNILERFSAQQFPDLHSELNLSSLELGDSALYFCASSVGEEQFFGPGTRLTVL.

This clonotype occurred many times. The chain carries TRBV3-1 and TRBJ2-7; a weak D match, TRBD2 (6 bases). The germline V gene has CDR1 LGHDT and CDR2 YNNKEL (reference sequence). The CDR3 is 11 residues long. V dropped 3 bases and J dropped 10 bases, with 10 bases sitting between them. The DNA of the CDR3 is TGTGCCAGCAGCCACGCGGGATCCCAGTACTTC. Its protein is CASSHAGSQYF.

This clonotype was seen repeatedly, ten times or more. This rearrangement joins TRBV7-9 to TRBJ1-5; D perhaps matches TRBD1 (5 bases). The CDR3 is made up of 14 amino acids. Germline assignment: CDR1 SEHNR and CDR2 FQNEAQ (reference sequence). Trimming cost V 1 base and J 8 bases, with 12 bases left between them. CDR3 nucleotide sequence: TGTGCCAGCAGCTTAGGAGGGGTTCGAGAGCCCCAGCATTTT. This codes for CASSLGGVREPQHF.

Many counts were recorded for this clonotype. The V gene is TRBV20-1, the J gene TRBJ2-3; D ambiguous. Trimming removed 0 bases at V and 5 bases at J, with 18 bases between. The CDR3 extends over 16 amino acids. CDR1 is DFQATT and CDR2 is SNEGSKA in the germline V gene (reference sequence). Here the CDR3 DNA reads TGCAGTGCTAGAGATCTGGTAGCCCCTAAGGTAGATACGCAGTATTTT. Amino acid sequence: CSARDLVAPKVDTQYF.

This clonotype came up many times. The rearrangement uses TRBV5-1 and TRBJ1-1, with D perhaps TRBD1 (5 bases). The V end was cut by 1 base, the J end by 2 bases, with 15 bases between. The CDR3 has 16 residues. Germline CDR1 reads SGHRS; CDR2 reads YFSETQ. The CDR3 protein is CASSLNAPGRNTEAFF. CDR3 coding DNA: TGCGCCAGCAGCTTGAATGCTCCAGGGCGTAACACTGAAGCTTTCTTT.

This clonotype was recorded at least ten times. The V gene is TRBV28, the J gene TRBJ2-7; D may match TRBD1 or TRBD2 (6 bases each). The CDR3 covers 13 residues. Deletions cut 3 bases from V and 4 bases from J, with 10 bases between. Per germline, CDR1 MDHEN and CDR2 SYDVKM. The DNA of the CDR3 is TGTGCCAGCAGTTTGGGGGGCCTATACGAGCAGTACTTC. Protein product: CASSLGGLYEQYF.

This clonotype came up many times. The chain combines TRBV7-9 with TRBJ1-4, with D perhaps matching TRBD1 (6 bases). This CDR3 is built from 15 residues. CDR1 and CDR2 (germline): SEHNR, FQNEAQ (reference sequence). With 6 bases removed from V and 5 bases from J, the gap between germline ends came to 16 bases. Here the CDR3 DNA reads TGTGCCAGCAGTGAAGTAGGGACATCGAATGAAAAACTGTTTTTT. Protein: CASSEVGTSNEKLFF.

This clonotype was seen at least ten times. This rearrangement joins TRBV5-1 to TRBJ2-7; D might be TRBD1 (5 bases). Trimming pared 0 bases from V and 5 bases from J, leaving 15 bases between. Germline values: CDR1 SGHRS, CDR2 YFSETQ. The CDR3 consists of 15 residues. The chain's CDR3 is CASSLVGQGPNEQYF. Here the CDR3 DNA reads TGCGCCAGCAGCTTGGTGGGGCAGGGTCCCAACGAGCAGTACTTC.

This clonotype was seen at least ten times. The chain recombines TRBV5-1 with TRBJ1-1; 7 positions agree with TRBD1. From germline, CDR1 is SGHRS and CDR2 YFSETQ. The length of the CDR3 is 15 residues. The J segment lost 6 bases and the V segment lost 0 bases, leaving 8 bases of the junction unmatched. The CDR3 region is CASSLAQGDTAEAFF. CDR3 nucleotides: TGCGCCAGCAGCTTGGCCCAGGGGGATACGGCTGAAGCTTTCTTT. The full variable domain, its missing parts supplied by reference TRBV5-1 and TRBJ1-1, is KAGVTQTPRYLIKTRGQQVTLSCSPISGHRSVSWYQQTPGQGLQFLFEYFSETQRNKGNFPGRFSGRQFSNSRSEMNVSTLELGDSALYLCASSLAQGDTAEAFFGQGTRLTVV.

This clonotype was counted at least ten times. This sequence joins TRBV14 and TRBJ1-6; TRBD1 is a possible D gene (5 bases). This CDR3 spans 19 amino acids. Between the trimmed V and J ends, which lost 0 bases and 0 bases, there was a span of 15 bases. Germline CDR1 is SGHDN and CDR2 is FVKESK. The CDR3: CASSQEGSRVGSYNSPLHF. The CDR3 region has the DNA TGTGCCAGCAGCCAAGAAGGCAGCAGGGTCGGCTCCTATAATTCACCCCTCCACTTT.

At least ten counts were recorded for this clonotype. The chain has TRBV5-5 and TRBJ2-7; a weak D match, TRBD1 (7 bases). Per the germline V gene, CDR1 is SGHKS and CDR2 is YYEKEE (reference sequence). The CDR3 extends over 14 amino acids. The V gene lost 4 bases and the J gene lost 7 bases, with 18 bases spanning the gap. The CDR3 loop is CASSRGTEPREQYF. Written as DNA, the CDR3 is TGTGCCAGCAGCCGCGGGACAGAGCCTCGAGAGCAGTACTTC.

This clonotype was observed at least ten times. This sequence joins TRBV7-9 and TRBJ2-2, with D perhaps matching TRBD1 (5 bases). The CDR3 extends over 14 amino acids. V was shortened by 5 bases and J by 2 bases, with 9 bases between the two germline ends. CDR1 SEHNR and CDR2 FQNEAQ come from the germline V gene (reference sequence). CDR3 protein: CASSVDSNTGELFF. CDR3 bases: TGTGCCAGCAGCGTCGACAGTAACACCGGGGAGCTGTTTTTT.

This clonotype was recorded many times. V is TRBV5-6 and J is TRBJ2-7, with TRBD1 matching over 8 bases. The CDR3 is made up of 13 amino acids. V lost 4 bases and J lost 5; bases outside the gene matches: 5. Germline V gene sequence: CDR1 SGHDT, CDR2 YYEEEE. CDR3 in amino acids: CASSLDRGHEQYF. In nucleotides, the CDR3 is TGTGCCAGCAGCCTCGACAGGGGCCACGAGCAGTACTTC.

This clonotype has a count of ten or more. The CDR3 DNA reads as TGTGCCAGCAGCATTGTACAGGAAACCGGGGAGCTGTTTTTT. It yields the protein CASSIVQETGELFF. The chain uses TRBV6-6 and TRBJ2-2, with a weak D call TRBD1 (5 bases). This CDR3 comprises 14 residues. Germline CDR1 is MNHNY and CDR2 is SVGAGI (reference sequence). V was trimmed by 6 bases and J by 5 bases, leaving 13 bases between them.

This clonotype was observed many times. This chain uses TRBV3-1 with TRBJ1-5; D gene uncertain. CDR1 is LGHDT, CDR2 YNNKEL, per germline (reference sequence). Deletions cut 0 bases from V and 6 bases from J, with 6 bases between. The CDR3 has 13 residues. CDR3 nucleotides: TGTGCCAGCAGCCAAGATGGTAGTCAGCCCCAGCATTTT. This gives the protein CASSQDGSQPQHF.

This clonotype showed up many times. This chain joins TRBV20-1 and TRBJ1-5; the match to TRBD1 covers 7 bases. V dropped 3 bases and J dropped 0; count of bases not matched to a gene: 5. This CDR3 region has 15 residues. Looked up from germline, CDR1 is DFQATT and CDR2 is SNEGSKA (reference sequence). DNA of the CDR3: TGCAGTGCTAGCTCCAGGGGGTATAGCAATCAGCCCCAGCATTTT. Translated, it gives CSASSRGYSNQPQHF.

This clonotype was counted many times. The chain couples TRBV20-1 to TRBJ2-7; 8 bases align to TRBD2. Germline V gene sequence: CDR1 DFQATT, CDR2 SNEGSKA (reference sequence). With 5 bases clipped from V and 2 bases from J, the junction kept 8 bases outside the gene matches. The CDR3 sequence is 14 residues long. CDR3 sequence (DNA): TGCAGTGCTGCCGCGGGAGGCCCCACCTACGAGCAGTACTTC. It codes for CSAAAGGPTYEQYF.

This clonotype was observed many times. V and J are TRBV5-1 and TRBJ1-1; no firm D call. CDR3 size: 15 residues. Germline V gene sequence: CDR1 SGHRS, CDR2 YFSETQ. Between the trimmed V and J ends, which lost 6 bases and 5 bases, there was a span of 20 bases. Here the CDR3 DNA reads TGCGCCAGCACCCGCGTAGGAGGGAGTAGTACTGAAGCTTTCTTT. This sequence encodes CASTRVGGSSTEAFF.

This clonotype was observed at least ten times. This sequence joins TRBV12-3 or TRBV12-4 and TRBJ2-2; 8 nucleotides align to TRBD1. The CDR3 sequence is 16 residues long. V gave up 1 base and J gave up 2 bases; unmatched junction bases: 3. This CDR3 is CASSLVDRVNTGELFF. DNA for the CDR3: TGTGCCAGCAGTTTAGTGGACAGGGTTAACACCGGGGAGCTGTTTTTT.

In its sample, this clonotype was seen many times. The rearrangement joins TRBV5-1 to TRBJ2-5, with 12 bases aligning to TRBD2. The V segment lost 3 bases and the J segment 5 bases; nucleotides outside the gene matches: 8. Looked up from germline, CDR1 is SGHRS and CDR2 is YFSETQ. The CDR3 loop spans 16 amino acids. CDR3 nucleotide sequence: TGCGCCAGCAGCTCCGGACTAGCGGGACCCTTTGAGACCCAGTACTTC. This codes for CASSSGLAGPFETQYF.

This clonotype was seen at least ten times. The genes are TRBV7-9 and TRBJ2-1, with 9 bases matching TRBD1. The CDR3 runs to 18 residues. Germline assignment: CDR1 SEHNR and CDR2 FQNEAQ (reference sequence). V shed 4 bases and J 0 bases; nucleotides not matched to a gene: 10. The CDR3 nucleotides are TGTGCCAGCAGCTCCTCGCCCCGGGACAGGGACTCCTACAATGAGCAGTTCTTC. Residues: CASSSSPRDRDSYNEQFF.

This clonotype has ten or more counts. CDR3 loop: CASHPDLAGGEQFF. CDR3 DNA: TGTGCCAGCCACCCGGATCTAGCGGGAGGTGAGCAGTTCTTC. This chain uses TRBV2 with TRBJ2-1; 11 bases are a match to TRBD2. Losses at the gene ends were 8 bases for V and 9 bases for J; bases not matched to a gene: 9. This CDR3 region has 14 residues. Germline V gene lookup returns CDR1 SNHLY and CDR2 FYNNEI. The full variable domain, with the rest looked up from reference TRBV2 and TRBJ2-1, is EPEVTQTPSHQVTQMGQEVILRCVPISNHLYFYWYRQILGQKVEFLVSFYNNEISEKSEIFDDQFSVERPDGSNFTLKIRSTKLEDSAMYFCASHPDLAGGEQFFGPGTRLTVL.

This clonotype came up many times. The rearrangement links TRBV7-9 to TRBJ1-4, with D tentatively TRBD1 (5 bases). The length of the CDR3 is 16 residues. Trimming removed 3 bases from V and 4 bases from J, with 15 bases in between. Looked up from germline, CDR1 is SEHNR and CDR2 is FQNEAQ (reference sequence). The CDR3 region has the DNA TGTGCCAGCAGCTTCAGTACAGGTCGGGGTAATGAAAAACTGTTTTTT. This encodes CASSFSTGRGNEKLFF.

This clonotype showed up many times. The chain has TRBV5-1 and TRBJ2-5; D possibly matches TRBD1 or TRBD2 (6 bases each). This CDR3 has 11 residues. With 6 bases removed from V and 5 bases from J, the gap between germline ends came to 8 bases. CDR1 is SGHRS and CDR2 is YFSETQ in the germline V gene. The DNA for the CDR3 is TGCGCCAGCACGGGGGCGGAGACCCAGTACTTC. Translated, it gives CASTGAETQYF.

There are many counts of this clonotype. The V gene is TRBV2, the J gene TRBJ1-5; 8 nucleotides agree with TRBD1. The ends lost 1 base at V and 4 bases at J; junction bases unmatched: 0. This CDR3 comprises 14 residues. CDR1 and CDR2 (germline): SNHLY, FYNNEI. The CDR3 DNA sequence: TGTGCCAGCAGTGAAGGACAGGGGAATCAGCCCCAGCATTTT. This codes for CASSEGQGNQPQHF.

This clonotype was found many times. The rearrangement joins TRBV20-1 to TRBJ1-4; 11 nucleotides match TRBD1. This CDR3 is built from 13 residues. V dropped 5 bases and J dropped 8; count of bases not matched to a gene: 4. Germline V gene data show CDR1 as DFQATT and CDR2 as SNEGSKA (reference sequence). The CDR3, as DNA: TGCAGTGCTCGGACAGGGGGCCGAGAAAAACTGTTTTTT. It yields the protein CSARTGGREKLFF.

Ten or more counts support this clonotype. This chain connects TRBV5-1 to TRBJ2-1, with 12 bases matching TRBD1. The CDR3 has 20 amino acids. The germline gives CDR1 SGHRS, CDR2 YFSETQ. Trimming removed 4 bases from V and 4 bases from J; junction bases left unmatched: 18. The CDR3 loop is CASSPGTGGRASGRYNEQFF. Here the CDR3 DNA reads TGCGCCAGCAGCCCCGGGACAGGGGGCCGGGCTAGCGGGAGATACAATGAGCAGTTCTTC.

This clonotype has a count of ten or more. The chain joins TRBV4-1 to TRBJ2-3; TRBD2 agrees at 9 bases. V was clipped by 3 bases and J by 5 bases; unmatched bases: 9. Germline V gene data show CDR1 as MGHRA and CDR2 as YSYEKL. CDR3 size: 16 residues. The CDR3 region is CASSHPQRGVGDTQYF. The CDR3 DNA follows: TGCGCCAGCAGCCACCCGCAGCGGGGGGTAGGAGATACGCAGTATTTT.

This clonotype was recorded at least ten times. The chain uses TRBV12-3 or TRBV12-4 and TRBJ2-7; unclear D gene. The CDR3 is 11 residues long. With 4 bases removed from V and 7 bases from J, the gap between germline ends came to 8 bases. CDR3 coding DNA: TGTGCCAGCAGTTCGCTAGGGGAGCAGTACTTC. It yields the protein CASSSLGEQYF.

This clonotype was seen many times. The V gene is TRBV9, the J gene TRBJ2-6, with no clear D. The CDR3 covers 18 residues. Between the trimmed V and J ends, which lost 0 bases and 7 bases, there was a span of 20 bases. Germline CDR1 reads SGDLS; CDR2 reads YYNGEE. The DNA for the CDR3 is TGTGCCAGCAGCGTAGATTTGGGTTCGGGCCTGGGAGCCAACGTCCTGACTTTC. Translated, it gives CASSVDLGSGLGANVLTF.